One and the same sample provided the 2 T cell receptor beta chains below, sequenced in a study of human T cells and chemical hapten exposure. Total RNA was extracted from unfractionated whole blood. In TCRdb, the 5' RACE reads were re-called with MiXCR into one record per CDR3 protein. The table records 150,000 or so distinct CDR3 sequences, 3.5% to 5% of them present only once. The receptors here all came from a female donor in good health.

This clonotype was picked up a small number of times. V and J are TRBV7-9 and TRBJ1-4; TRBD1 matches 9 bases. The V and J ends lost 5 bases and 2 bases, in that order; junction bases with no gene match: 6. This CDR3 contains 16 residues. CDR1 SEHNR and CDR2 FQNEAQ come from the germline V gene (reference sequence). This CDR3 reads CASSIGQGRTNEKLFF. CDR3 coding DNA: TGTGCCAGCAGCATTGGACAGGGGCGGACTAATGAAAAACTGTTTTTT.

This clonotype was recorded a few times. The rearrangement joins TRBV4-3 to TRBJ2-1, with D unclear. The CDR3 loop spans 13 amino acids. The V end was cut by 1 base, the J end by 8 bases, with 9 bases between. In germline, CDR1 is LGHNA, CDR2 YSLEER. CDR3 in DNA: TGCGCCAGCAGCCAAGGAGGTGTAGATGAGCAGTTCTTC. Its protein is CASSQGGVDEQFF.